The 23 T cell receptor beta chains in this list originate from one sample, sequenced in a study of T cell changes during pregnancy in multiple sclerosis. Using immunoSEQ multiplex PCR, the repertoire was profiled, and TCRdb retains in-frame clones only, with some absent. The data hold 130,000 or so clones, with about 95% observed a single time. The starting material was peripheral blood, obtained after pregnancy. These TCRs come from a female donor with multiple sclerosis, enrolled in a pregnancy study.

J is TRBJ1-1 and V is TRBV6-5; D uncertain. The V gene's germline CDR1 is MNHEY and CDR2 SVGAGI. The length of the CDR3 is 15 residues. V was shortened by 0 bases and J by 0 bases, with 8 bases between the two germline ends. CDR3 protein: CASSYSAFLNTEAFF. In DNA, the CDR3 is TGTGCCAGCAGTTACTCGGCATTCCTGAACACTGAAGCTTTCTTT.

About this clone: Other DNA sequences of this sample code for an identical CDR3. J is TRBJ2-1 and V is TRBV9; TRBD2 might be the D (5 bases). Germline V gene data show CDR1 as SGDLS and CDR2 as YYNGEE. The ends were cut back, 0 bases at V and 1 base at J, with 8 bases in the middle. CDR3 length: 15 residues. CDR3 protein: CASSVAGLSYNEQFF. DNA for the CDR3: TGTGCCAGCAGCGTAGCGGGGTTGTCCTACAATGAGCAGTTCTTC. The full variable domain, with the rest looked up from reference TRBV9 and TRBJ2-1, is DSGVTQTPKHLITATGQRVTLRCSPRSGDLSVYWYQQSLDQGLQFLIQYYNGEERAKGNILERFSAQQFPDLHSELNLSSLELGDSALYFCASSVAGLSYNEQFFGPGTRLTVL.

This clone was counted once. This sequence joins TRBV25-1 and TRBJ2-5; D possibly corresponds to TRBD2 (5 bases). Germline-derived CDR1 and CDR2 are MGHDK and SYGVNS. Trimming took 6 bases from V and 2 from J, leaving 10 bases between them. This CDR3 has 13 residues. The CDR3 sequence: CASSRPGQETQYF. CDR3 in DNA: TGTGCCAGCAGCCGCCCGGGGCAAGAGACCCAGTACTTC.

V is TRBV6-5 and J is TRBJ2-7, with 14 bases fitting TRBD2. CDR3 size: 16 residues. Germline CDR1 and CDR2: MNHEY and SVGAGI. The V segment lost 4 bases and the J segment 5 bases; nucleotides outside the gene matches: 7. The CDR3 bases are TGTGCCAGCAGTTCCGGGACTAGCGGGAGAATCCACGAGCAGTACTTC. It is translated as CASSSGTSGRIHEQYF.

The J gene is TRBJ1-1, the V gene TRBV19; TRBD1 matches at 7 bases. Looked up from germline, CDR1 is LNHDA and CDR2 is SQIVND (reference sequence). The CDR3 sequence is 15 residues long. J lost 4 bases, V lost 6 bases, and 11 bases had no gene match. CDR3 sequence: CASRPGGTVSTEAFF. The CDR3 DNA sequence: TGTGCCAGTAGACCTGGCGGGACAGTAAGCACTGAAGCTTTCTTT.

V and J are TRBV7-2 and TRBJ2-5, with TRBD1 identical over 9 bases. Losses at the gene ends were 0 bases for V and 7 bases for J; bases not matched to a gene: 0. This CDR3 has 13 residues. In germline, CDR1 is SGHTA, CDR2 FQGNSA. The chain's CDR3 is CASSLATGGTQYF. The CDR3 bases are TGTGCCAGCAGCTTAGCGACAGGGGGGACCCAGTACTTC.

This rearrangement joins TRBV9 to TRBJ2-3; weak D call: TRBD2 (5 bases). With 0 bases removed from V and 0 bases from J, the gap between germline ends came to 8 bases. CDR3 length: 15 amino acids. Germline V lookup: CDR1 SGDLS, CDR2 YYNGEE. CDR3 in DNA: TGTGCCAGCAGCGTAGTAAGCGGAAGCACAGATACGCAGTATTTT. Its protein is CASSVVSGSTDTQYF.

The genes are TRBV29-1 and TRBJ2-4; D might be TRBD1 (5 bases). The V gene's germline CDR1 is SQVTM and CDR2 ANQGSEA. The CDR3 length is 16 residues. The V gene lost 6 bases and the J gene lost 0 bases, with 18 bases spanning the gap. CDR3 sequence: CSVTHSTVLAKNIQYF. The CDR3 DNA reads TGCAGCGTAACTCATTCGACAGTTTTAGCCAAAAACATTCAGTACTTC.

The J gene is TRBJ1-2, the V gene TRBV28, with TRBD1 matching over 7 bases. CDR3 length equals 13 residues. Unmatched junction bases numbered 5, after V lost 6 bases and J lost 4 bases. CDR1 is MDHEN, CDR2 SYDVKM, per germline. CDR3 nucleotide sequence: TGTGCCAGCAGCCTAAGACAGGGCTATGGCTACACCTTC. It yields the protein CASSLRQGYGYTF.

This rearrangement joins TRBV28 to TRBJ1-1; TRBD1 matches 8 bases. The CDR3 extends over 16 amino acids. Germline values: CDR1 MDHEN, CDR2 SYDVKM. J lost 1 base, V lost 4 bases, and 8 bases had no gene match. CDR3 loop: CASSSPATGENTEAFF. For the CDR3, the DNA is TGTGCCAGCAGTTCCCCGGCGACAGGGGAGAACACTGAAGCTTTCTTT.

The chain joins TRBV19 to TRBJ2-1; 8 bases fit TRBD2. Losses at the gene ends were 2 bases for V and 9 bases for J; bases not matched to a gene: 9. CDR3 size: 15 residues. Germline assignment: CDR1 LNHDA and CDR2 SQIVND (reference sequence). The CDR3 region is CASSILREGLSEQFF. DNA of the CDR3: TGTGCCAGTAGTATACTACGGGAGGGCCTCAGTGAGCAGTTCTTC.

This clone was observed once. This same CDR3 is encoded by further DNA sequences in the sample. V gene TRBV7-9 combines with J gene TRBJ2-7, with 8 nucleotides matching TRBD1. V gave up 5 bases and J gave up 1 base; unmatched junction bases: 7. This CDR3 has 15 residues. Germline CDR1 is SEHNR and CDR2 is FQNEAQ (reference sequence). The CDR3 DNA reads TGTGCCAGCAGCCCCCGGGACAGGCGGTCCTACGAGCAGTACTTC. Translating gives CASSPRDRRSYEQYF.

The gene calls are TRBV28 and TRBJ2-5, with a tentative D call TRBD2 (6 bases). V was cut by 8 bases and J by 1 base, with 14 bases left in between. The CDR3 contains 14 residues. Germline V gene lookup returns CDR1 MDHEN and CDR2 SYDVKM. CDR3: CASLDRGSQETQYF. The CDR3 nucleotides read TGTGCCAGCCTAGATCGGGGGTCCCAAGAGACCCAGTACTTC.

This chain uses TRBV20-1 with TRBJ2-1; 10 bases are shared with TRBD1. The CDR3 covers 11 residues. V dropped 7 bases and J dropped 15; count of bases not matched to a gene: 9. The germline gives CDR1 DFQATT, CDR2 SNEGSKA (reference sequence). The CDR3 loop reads CSGATGGTGFF. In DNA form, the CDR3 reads TGCAGTGGGGCGACAGGGGGCACGGGGTTCTTC.

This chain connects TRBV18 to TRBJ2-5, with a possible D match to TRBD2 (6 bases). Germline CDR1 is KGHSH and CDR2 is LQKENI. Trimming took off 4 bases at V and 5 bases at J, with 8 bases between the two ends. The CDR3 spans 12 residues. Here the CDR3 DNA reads TGTGCCAGCTCACACCGGGGGGAGACCCAGTACTTC. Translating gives CASSHRGETQYF.

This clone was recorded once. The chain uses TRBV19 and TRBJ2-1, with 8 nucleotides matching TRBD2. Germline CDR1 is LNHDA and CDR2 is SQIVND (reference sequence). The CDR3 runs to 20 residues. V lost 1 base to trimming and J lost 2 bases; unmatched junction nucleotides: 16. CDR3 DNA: TGTGCCAGTAGTATAGGAGTAGCGGGAACACTCGTTGTACCCTACAATGAGCAGTTCTTC. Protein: CASSIGVAGTLVVPYNEQFF.

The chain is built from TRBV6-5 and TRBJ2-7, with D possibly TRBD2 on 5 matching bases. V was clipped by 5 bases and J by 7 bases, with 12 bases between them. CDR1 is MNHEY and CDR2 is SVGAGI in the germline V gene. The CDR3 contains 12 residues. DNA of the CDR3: TGTGCCAGCAGTCAAGCGACGGGGGAGCAGTACTTC. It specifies CASSQATGEQYF.

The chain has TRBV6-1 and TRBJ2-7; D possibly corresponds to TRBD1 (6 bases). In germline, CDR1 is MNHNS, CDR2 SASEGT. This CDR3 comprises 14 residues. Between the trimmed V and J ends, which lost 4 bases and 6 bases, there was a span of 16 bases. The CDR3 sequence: CASSGGHSMGEQYF. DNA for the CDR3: TGTGCCAGCAGTGGGGGACACTCAATGGGCGAGCAGTACTTC.

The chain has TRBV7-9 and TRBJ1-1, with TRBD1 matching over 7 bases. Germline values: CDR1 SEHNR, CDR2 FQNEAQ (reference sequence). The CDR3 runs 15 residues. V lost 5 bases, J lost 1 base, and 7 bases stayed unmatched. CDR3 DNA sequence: TGTGCCAGCAGCCCATCGAGGACAGGGAACACTGAAGCTTTCTTT. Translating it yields CASSPSRTGNTEAFF.

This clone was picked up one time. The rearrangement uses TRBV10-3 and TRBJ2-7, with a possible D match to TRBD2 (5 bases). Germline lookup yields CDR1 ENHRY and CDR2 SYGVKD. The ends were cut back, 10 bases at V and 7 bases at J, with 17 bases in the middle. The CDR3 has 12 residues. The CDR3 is CATRAASYEQYF. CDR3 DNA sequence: TGTGCCACCCGAGCGGCTTCTTATGAGCAGTACTTC.

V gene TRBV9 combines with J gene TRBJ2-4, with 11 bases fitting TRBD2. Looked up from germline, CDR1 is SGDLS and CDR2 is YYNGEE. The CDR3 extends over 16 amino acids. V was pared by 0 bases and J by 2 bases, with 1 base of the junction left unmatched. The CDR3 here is CASSVGTSGSKNIQYF. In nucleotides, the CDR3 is TGTGCCAGCAGCGTAGGGACTAGCGGGTCCAAAAACATTCAGTACTTC.

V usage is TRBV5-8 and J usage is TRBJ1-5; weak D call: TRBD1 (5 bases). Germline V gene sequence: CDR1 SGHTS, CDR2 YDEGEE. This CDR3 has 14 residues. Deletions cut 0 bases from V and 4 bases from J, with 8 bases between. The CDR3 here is CASSLEGFNQPQHF. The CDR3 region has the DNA TGTGCCAGCAGCTTGGAGGGGTTTAATCAGCCCCAGCATTTT.

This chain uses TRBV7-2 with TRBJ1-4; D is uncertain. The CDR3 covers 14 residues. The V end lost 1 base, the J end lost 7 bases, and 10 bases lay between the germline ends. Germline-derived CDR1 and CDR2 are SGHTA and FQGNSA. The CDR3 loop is CASSLGLLREKLFF. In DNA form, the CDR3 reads TGTGCCAGCAGCTTAGGTCTCCTTCGTGAAAAACTGTTTTTT.